A single T cell receptor beta chain is shown here with its context. The data were produced by immunoSEQ multiplex PCR, yet TCRdb's version contains in-frame clones alone and is incomplete. Among about 60,000 clones listed, around 96% were seen once. The sample originates from a study of T cell changes during pregnancy in multiple sclerosis. The sample was CD8+ T cells from peripheral blood mononuclear cells, taken after pregnancy. The receptor comes from a female donor with multiple sclerosis, enrolled in a pregnancy study.

CDR3 loop: CASSGNSLSNQPQHF. CDR3 DNA sequence: TGTGCCAGCAGTGGAAACAGCCTTAGCAATCAGCCCCAGCATTTT. The rearrangement links TRBV27 to TRBJ1-5; D call uncertain. V dropped 5 bases and J dropped 0 bases, with 11 bases sitting between them. Germline V gene sequence: CDR1 MNHEY, CDR2 SMNVEV (reference sequence). CDR3 length: 15 amino acids.